This T cell receptor beta chain was captured in a study of cytomegalovirus exposure and HLA in healthy donors. The PCR employed 60 Vbeta primers together with 13 Jbeta primers. The assay was immunoSEQ multiplex PCR, and TCRdb's table has in-frame clones only and misses some. Here the sample spans approximately 180,000 clones, 75% to 85% being singletons. To note about this clone: Mismatch with germline at one junction end may stem from a read error.

This CDR3 is built from 15 residues. Per germline, CDR1 SSHAT and CDR2 FNYEAQ (reference sequence). The rearrangement uses TRBV7-7 and TRBJ2-1; TRBD2 aligns across 9 bases. The origin of this receptor is a young woman in good health and CMV-seropositive. The sequenced material came from PBMCs. This CDR3 is CASSFSSGVDNEQFF. The DNA of the CDR3 is TGTGCTAGCAGCTTTTCTAGCGGGGTAGACAATGAGCAGTTCTTC.